The sequence of this T cell receptor beta chain was determined in a study of T cells in Graves' hyperthyroidism and ophthalmopathy. For the study at large: Sampling of peripheral blood happened at initial diagnosis, prior to any treatment. General observations from the study: Most clonotypes that expanded in the thyroid above 0.001 also showed up in blood.

Exclusion criteria comprised uncontrolled infection, other autoimmune disease, pregnancy or lactation. Diagnoses were made from clinical symptoms, serum measures (thyroxine and TRAb), thyroid ultrasound and orbital computed tomography. The CDR3 length is 13 residues. Germline assignment: CDR1 SGHTA and CDR2 FQGNSA. V trimming: 3 bases; J trimming: 6 bases; junction bases outside the gene matches: 1. Authors of the study amplified TCR beta CDR3 regions from RNA transcripts. HTBI primers were the set used in a first-round RT-PCR of the TCR CDR3. One entry per CDR3 protein, called by TCRdb with MiXCR from the multiplex PCR reads. The data contain some 490,000 distinct CDR3 sequences, 15% to 20% of them singletons. Concerning this clonotype: As yet, its antigen is unknown. Being one base from a much bigger clone, this may be a read error.

The V gene is TRBV7-2, the J gene TRBJ1-1; 10 nucleotides match TRBD1. This sequence was found in a woman in her thirties with Graves' ophthalmopathy. The specimen sequenced was blood. CDR3 region: CASSFGQGAEAFF. The CDR3 nucleotides are TGTGCCAGCAGCTTCGGACAGGGGGCTGAAGCTTTCTTT.